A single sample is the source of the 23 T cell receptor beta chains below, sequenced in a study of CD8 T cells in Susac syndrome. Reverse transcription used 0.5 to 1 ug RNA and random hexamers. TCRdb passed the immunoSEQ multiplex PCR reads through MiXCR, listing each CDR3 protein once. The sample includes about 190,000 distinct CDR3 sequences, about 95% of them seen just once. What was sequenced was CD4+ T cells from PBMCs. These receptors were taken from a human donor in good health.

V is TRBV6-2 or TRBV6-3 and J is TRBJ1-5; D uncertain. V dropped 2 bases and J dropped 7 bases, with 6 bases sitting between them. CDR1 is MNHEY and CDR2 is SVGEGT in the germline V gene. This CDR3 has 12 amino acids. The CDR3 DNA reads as TGTGCCAGCAGTTACGTGCGGCAGCCCCAGCATTTT. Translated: CASSYVRQPQHF.

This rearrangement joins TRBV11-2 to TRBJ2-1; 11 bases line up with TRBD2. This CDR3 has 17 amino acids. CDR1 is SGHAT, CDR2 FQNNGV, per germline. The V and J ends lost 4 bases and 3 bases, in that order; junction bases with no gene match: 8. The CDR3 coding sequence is TGTGCCAGCAGCTCCAAGGGGCTAGCGGGGGGCTACAATGAGCAGTTCTTC. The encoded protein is CASSSKGLAGGYNEQFF.

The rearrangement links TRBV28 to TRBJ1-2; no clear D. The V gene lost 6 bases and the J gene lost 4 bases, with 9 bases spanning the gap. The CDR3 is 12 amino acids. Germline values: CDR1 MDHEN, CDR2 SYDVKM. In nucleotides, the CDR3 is TGTGCCAGCAGGGACCCAGGCTATGGCTACACCTTC. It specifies CASRDPGYGYTF.

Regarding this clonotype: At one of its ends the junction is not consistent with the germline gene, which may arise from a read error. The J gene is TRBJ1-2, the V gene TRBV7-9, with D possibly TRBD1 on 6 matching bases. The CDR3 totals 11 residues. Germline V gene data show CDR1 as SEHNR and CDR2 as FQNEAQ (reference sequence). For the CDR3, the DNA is TGTGTCAGCACGGACAGCTATGGCTACACCTTC. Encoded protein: CVSTDSYGYTF.

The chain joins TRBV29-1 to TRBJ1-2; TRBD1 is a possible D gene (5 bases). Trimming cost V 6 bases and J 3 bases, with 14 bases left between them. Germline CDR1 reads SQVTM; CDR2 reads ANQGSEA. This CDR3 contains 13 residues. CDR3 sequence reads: CSVTPGRDYGYTF. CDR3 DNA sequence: TGCAGCGTGACGCCGGGACGGGACTATGGCTACACCTTC.

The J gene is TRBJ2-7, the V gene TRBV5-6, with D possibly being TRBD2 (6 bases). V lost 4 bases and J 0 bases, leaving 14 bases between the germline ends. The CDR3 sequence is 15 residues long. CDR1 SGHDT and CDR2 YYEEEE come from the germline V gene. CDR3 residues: CASSRQTRTSYEQYF. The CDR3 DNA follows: TGTGCCAGCAGCCGACAGACTAGAACCTCCTACGAGCAGTACTTC.

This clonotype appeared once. CDR3 residues: CAGGTESYEQYF. The CDR3 DNA is TGTGCCGGAGGGACAGAATCCTACGAGCAGTACTTC. The V and J genes are TRBV21-1 and TRBJ2-7; TRBD1 is taken as the D call from the table, unchecked against the DNA. TRBV21-1 is deemed a pseudogene. The length of the CDR3 is 12 residues.

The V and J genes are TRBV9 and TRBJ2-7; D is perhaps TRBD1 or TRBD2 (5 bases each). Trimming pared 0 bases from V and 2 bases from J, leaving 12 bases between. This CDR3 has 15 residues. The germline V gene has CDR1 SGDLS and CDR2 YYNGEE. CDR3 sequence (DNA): TGTGCCAGCAGCGTAGGAAGAGGGGCCCCCTACGAGCAGTACTTC. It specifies CASSVGRGAPYEQYF.

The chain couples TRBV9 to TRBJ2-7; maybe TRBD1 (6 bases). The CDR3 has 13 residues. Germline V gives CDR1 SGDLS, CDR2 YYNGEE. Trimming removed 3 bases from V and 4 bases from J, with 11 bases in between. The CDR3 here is CASSAGTNYEQYF. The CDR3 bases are TGTGCCAGCAGCGCCGGGACAAATTACGAGCAGTACTTC.

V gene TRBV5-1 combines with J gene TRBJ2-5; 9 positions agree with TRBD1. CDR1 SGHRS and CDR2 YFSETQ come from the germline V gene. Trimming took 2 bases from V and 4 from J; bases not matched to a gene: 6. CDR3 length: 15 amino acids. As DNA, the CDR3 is TGCGCCAGCAGCTTCGGACAGGGGAGGAGAGAGACCCAGTACTTC. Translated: CASSFGQGRRETQYF.

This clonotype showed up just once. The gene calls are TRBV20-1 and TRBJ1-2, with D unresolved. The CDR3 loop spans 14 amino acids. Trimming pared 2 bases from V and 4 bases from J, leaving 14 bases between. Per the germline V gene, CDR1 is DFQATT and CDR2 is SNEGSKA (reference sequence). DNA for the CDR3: TGCAGTGCTAGACGGCGGGCCGCTACCTATGGCTACACCTTC. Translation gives CSARRRAATYGYTF.

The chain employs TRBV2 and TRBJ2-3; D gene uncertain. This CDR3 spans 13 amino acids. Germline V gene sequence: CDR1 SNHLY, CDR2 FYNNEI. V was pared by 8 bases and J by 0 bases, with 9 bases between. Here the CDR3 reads CASGSLSTDTQYF. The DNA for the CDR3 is TGTGCCAGCGGAAGCCTGAGCACAGATACGCAGTATTTT.

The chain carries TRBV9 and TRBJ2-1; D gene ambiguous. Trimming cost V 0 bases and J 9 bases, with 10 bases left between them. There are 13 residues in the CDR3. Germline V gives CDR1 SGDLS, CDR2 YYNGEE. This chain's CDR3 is CASSVALVGEQFF. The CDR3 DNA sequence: TGTGCCAGCAGCGTAGCTCTGGTGGGTGAGCAGTTCTTC.

CDR3 nucleotides: TGCAGCGTTGAAGTGAGTGGCACAGATACGCAGTATTTT. Protein sequence: CSVEVSGTDTQYF. The chain couples TRBV29-1 to TRBJ2-3; D not resolved. Germline values: CDR1 SQVTM, CDR2 ANQGSEA. This CDR3 spans 13 amino acids. Deletions cut 1 base from V and 1 base from J, with 6 bases between.

The CDR3 nucleotides are TGTGCCAGCATCTGGAGCGCTCGGGGAGGCACTGAAGCTTTCTTT. Its protein is CASIWSARGGTEAFF. The V and J genes are TRBV27 and TRBJ1-1; D is unclear. Trimming left V 7 bases short and J 4 bases short, with 19 bases between. Germline-derived CDR1 and CDR2 are MNHEY and SMNVEV (reference sequence). The CDR3 contains 15 residues.

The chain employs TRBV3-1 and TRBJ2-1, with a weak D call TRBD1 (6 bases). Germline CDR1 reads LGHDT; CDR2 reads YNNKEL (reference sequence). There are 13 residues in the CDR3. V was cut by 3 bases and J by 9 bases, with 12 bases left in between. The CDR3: CASSQGAWIEQFF. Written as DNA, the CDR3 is TGTGCCAGCAGCCAGGGGGCCTGGATTGAGCAGTTCTTC.

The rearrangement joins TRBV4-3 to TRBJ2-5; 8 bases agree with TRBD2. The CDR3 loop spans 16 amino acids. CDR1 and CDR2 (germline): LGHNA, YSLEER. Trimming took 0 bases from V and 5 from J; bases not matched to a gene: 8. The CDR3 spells CASSQDYRGGWETQYF. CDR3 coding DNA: TGCGCCAGCAGCCAAGATTACCGGGGGGGTTGGGAGACCCAGTACTTC.

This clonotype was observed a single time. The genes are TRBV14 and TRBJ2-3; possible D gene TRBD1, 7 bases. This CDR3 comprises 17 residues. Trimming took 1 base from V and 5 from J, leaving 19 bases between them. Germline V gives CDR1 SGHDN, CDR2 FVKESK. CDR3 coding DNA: TGTGCCAGCAGCCAAGTACTCCCGGCAGGGGGGATAGATACGCAGTATTTT. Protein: CASSQVLPAGGIDTQYF. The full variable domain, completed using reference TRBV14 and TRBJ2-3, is EAGVTQFPSHSVIEKGQTVTLRCDPISGHDNLYWYRRVMGKEIKFLLHFVKESKQDESGMPNNRFLAERTGGTYSTLKVQPAELEDSGVYFCASSQVLPAGGIDTQYFGPGTRLTVL.

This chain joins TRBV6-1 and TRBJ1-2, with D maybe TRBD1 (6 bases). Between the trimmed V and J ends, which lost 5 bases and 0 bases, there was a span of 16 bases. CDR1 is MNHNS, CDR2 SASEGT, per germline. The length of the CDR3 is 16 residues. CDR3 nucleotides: TGTGCCAGCAGTCGGGGACAAGAGGTAGCTAACTATGGCTACACCTTC. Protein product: CASSRGQEVANYGYTF.

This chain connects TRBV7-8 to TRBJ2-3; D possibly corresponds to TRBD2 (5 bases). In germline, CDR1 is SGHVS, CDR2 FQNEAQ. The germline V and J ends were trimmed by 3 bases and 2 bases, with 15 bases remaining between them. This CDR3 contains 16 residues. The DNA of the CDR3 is TGTGCCAGCAGCTTCACCAGCGGTGCGATCACAGATACGCAGTATTTT. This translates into CASSFTSGAITDTQYF.

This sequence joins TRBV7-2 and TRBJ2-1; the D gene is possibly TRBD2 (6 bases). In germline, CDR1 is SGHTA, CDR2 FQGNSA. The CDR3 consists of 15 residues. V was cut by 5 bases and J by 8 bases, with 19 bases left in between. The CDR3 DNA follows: TGTGCCAGCAGCCCCGGTTCTAGCGACTGGGATGAGCAGTTCTTC. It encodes CASSPGSSDWDEQFF.

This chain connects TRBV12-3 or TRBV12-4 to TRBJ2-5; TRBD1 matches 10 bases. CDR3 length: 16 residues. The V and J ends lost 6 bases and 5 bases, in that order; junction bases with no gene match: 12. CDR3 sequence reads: CASRPTGTGAWETQYF. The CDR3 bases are TGTGCCAGCAGGCCAACCGGGACAGGGGCATGGGAGACCCAGTACTTC.

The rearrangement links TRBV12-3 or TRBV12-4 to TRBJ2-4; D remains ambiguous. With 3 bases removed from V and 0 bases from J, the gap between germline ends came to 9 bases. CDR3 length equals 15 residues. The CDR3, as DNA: TGTGCCAGCAGTTTTTGGGAAGGAGCCAAAAACATTCAGTACTTC. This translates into CASSFWEGAKNIQYF.